What follows are 10 T cell receptor beta chains derived from one specimen sequenced in a study of radiotherapy plus CTLA-4 blockade in lung cancer. The protocol was immunoSEQ multiplex PCR, while the TCRdb copy is restricted to in-frame clones and leaves out a portion. The sample lists approximately 57,000 clones, approximately 84% occurring once. The sequencing used peripheral blood, collected from a patient treated with radiotherapy plus ipilimumab. The receptors here all came from a human donor with non-small cell lung cancer whose response to radiotherapy plus ipilimumab could not be evaluated.

The chain employs TRBV12-5 and TRBJ2-7, with 11 bases fitting TRBD2. The germline CDR1 and CDR2 sequences are LGHNT and FRNRAP. This CDR3 region has 16 residues. V lost 5 bases and J lost 1; bases outside the gene matches: 7. CDR3 region: CASGPGLAGGSYEQYF. DNA of the CDR3: TGTGCTAGTGGTCCCGGACTAGCGGGTGGATCCTACGAGCAGTACTTC.

The chain employs TRBV5-1 and TRBJ2-5; possibly TRBD1 for D (5 bases). V gave up 0 bases and J gave up 3 bases, with 6 bases separating them. There are 13 residues in the CDR3. Germline CDR1 is SGHRS and CDR2 is YFSETQ. The CDR3 here is CASSLAGKETQYF. The CDR3 coding sequence is TGCGCCAGCAGCTTGGCAGGGAAAGAGACCCAGTACTTC.

The chain carries TRBV14 and TRBJ1-4; tentatively, D is TRBD1 (5 bases). This CDR3 contains 12 residues. CDR1 and CDR2 from the germline V gene are SGHDN and FVKESK. V lost 4 bases and J 7 bases, leaving 7 bases between the germline ends. The CDR3 loop is CASSLQGEKLFF. The CDR3 nucleotides are TGTGCCAGCAGCCTCCAGGGTGAAAAACTGTTTTTT. Together with reference TRBV14 and TRBJ1-4, the CDR3 gives the full variable domain: EAGVTQFPSHSVIEKGQTVTLRCDPISGHDNLYWYRRVMGKEIKFLLHFVKESKQDESGMPNNRFLAERTGGTYSTLKVQPAELEDSGVYFCASSLQGEKLFFGSGTQLSVL.

The genes are TRBV27 and TRBJ1-1, with TRBD1 identical over 8 bases. The CDR3 has 15 residues. Germline V gene data show CDR1 as MNHEY and CDR2 as SMNVEV (reference sequence). V lost 0 bases to trimming and J lost 4 bases; unmatched junction nucleotides: 4. CDR3 in amino acids: CASSLSGQGFTEAFF. CDR3 nucleotides: TGTGCCAGCAGTTTATCTGGACAGGGTTTCACTGAAGCTTTCTTT.

This chain joins TRBV6-5 and TRBJ1-1; D might be TRBD1 (6 bases). V was shortened by 5 bases and J by 4 bases, with 11 bases between the two germline ends. Germline lookup yields CDR1 MNHEY and CDR2 SVGAGI. The CDR3 sequence is 13 residues long. For the CDR3, the DNA is TGTGCCAGCAGTAAACAGGGTTCCACTGAAGCTTTCTTT. Protein sequence: CASSKQGSTEAFF.

The chain links TRBV11-2 to TRBJ2-7, with 10 bases identical to TRBD1. V lost 3 bases and J lost 2; bases outside the gene matches: 4. The CDR3 totals 15 residues. Germline CDR1 reads SGHAT; CDR2 reads FQNNGV. The CDR3 region is CASSFPGQGTYEQYF. In nucleotides, the CDR3 is TGTGCCAGCAGCTTTCCGGGACAGGGGACCTACGAGCAGTACTTC.

V and J are TRBV7-2 and TRBJ2-5; a possible D gene is TRBD2 (6 bases). CDR1 is SGHTA, CDR2 FQGNSA, per germline. Trimming shortened V by 3 bases and J by 2 bases, and 13 bases separated the two germline ends. The CDR3 covers 15 residues. In nucleotides, the CDR3 is TGTGCCAGCAGCTTTAGGCGGGGCGTACAAGAGACCCAGTACTTC. This encodes CASSFRRGVQETQYF.

The chain couples TRBV5-1 to TRBJ2-5, with D tentatively TRBD2 (6 bases). The CDR3 spans 15 residues. The germline gives CDR1 SGHRS, CDR2 YFSETQ. Trimming removed 2 bases at V and 4 bases at J, with 15 bases between. In nucleotides, the CDR3 is TGCGCCAGCAGCTTCCACCGGGCCGGGGGAGAGACCCAGTACTTC. It encodes CASSFHRAGGETQYF.

CDR3 DNA sequence: TGTGCCAGCAGCGGTTGGGGCGCAGATACGCAGTATTTT. Encoded protein: CASSGWGADTQYF. The chain recombines TRBV7-2 with TRBJ2-3; possibly TRBD1 for D (5 bases). The V and J ends lost 5 bases and 4 bases respectively, with 10 bases between them. Looked up from germline, CDR1 is SGHTA and CDR2 is FQGNSA. There are 13 residues in the CDR3. The whole variable domain, remainder taken from reference TRBV7-2 and TRBJ2-3, is GAGVSQSPSNKVTEKGKDVELRCDPISGHTALYWYRQSLGQGLEFLIYFQGNSAPDKSGLPSDRFSAERTGGSVSTLTIQRTQQEDSAVYLCASSGWGADTQYFGPGTRLTVL.

The V gene is TRBV2, the J gene TRBJ2-5; 8 bases are shared with TRBD1. The V and J ends lost 3 bases and 4 bases, in that order; junction bases with no gene match: 13. CDR3 length: 17 amino acids. Germline lookup yields CDR1 SNHLY and CDR2 FYNNEI. CDR3 in DNA: TGTGCCAGCAGTGAGTTTACCCGACAGGGGCGAGGAGAGACCCAGTACTTC. Residues: CASSEFTRQGRGETQYF. The complete variable domain, with remaining parts taken from reference TRBV2 and TRBJ2-5, reads EPEVTQTPSHQVTQMGQEVILRCVPISNHLYFYWYRQILGQKVEFLVSFYNNEISEKSEIFDDQFSVERPDGSNFTLKIRSTKLEDSAMYFCASSEFTRQGRGETQYFGPGTRLLVL.